The 13 T cell receptor beta chains below were found in one sample sequenced in a study of Ad26.COV2.S vaccination and SARS-CoV-2 variants. As for treatment: roughly 19 received Ad26.COV2.S at low or high dose, single or two shots; 5 received placebo; per-sample allocation not given. Collection of the samples took place on day 63 after the first injection of vaccine or placebo. Data came from immunoSEQ multiplex PCR; TCRdb stores just in-frame clones and leaves some out. The repertoire includes about 420,000 clones, 85% to 90% of them detected once, and roughly 4% sits in the top ten. The input for sequencing was peripheral blood, taken in a trial of Ad26.COV2.S vaccine versus placebo. The receptors originated from a person between 18 and 60 years old who received the Ad26.COV2.S COVID-19 vaccine or a placebo.

The sample holds a few counts of this clone. J is TRBJ1-5 and V is TRBV6-2 or TRBV6-3; D call uncertain. Looked up from germline, CDR1 is MNHEY and CDR2 is SVGEGT. Trimming cost V 6 bases and J 2 bases, with 17 bases left between them. The CDR3 is made up of 16 amino acids. The CDR3 reads CASSSGRARGNQPQHF. The CDR3 nucleotides read TGTGCCAGCAGCTCGGGGAGGGCGCGGGGCAATCAGCCCCAGCATTTT.

The rearrangement links TRBV21-1 to TRBJ1-5. TRBV21-1 is reported as a pseudogene. This CDR3 has 13 residues. The CDR3 bases are TGTGCCAGCGCAAAGAGGGAGGGACAGCCCCAGCATTTT. Residues: CASAKREGQPQHF.

Points on this clone: A much larger clone lies a single base off, so this may be a read error. The chain links TRBV11-2 to TRBJ1-4; 7 nucleotides match TRBD1. After removal of 3 bases from V and 3 bases from J, the junction contained 1 base not matched to a gene. CDR1 and CDR2 (germline): SGHAT, FQNNGV. CDR3 length: 14 amino acids. The CDR3 DNA follows: TGTGCCAGCAGCTTGACAGGGTCTAATGAAAAACTGTTTTTT. It specifies CASSLTGSNEKLFF. The entire variable domain, with the rest obtained from reference TRBV11-2 and TRBJ1-4, is as follows: EAGVAQSPRYKIIEKRQSVAFWCNPISGHATLYWYQQILGQGPKLLIQFQNNGVVDDSQLPKDRFSAERLKGVDSTLKIQPAKLEDSAVYLCASSLTGSNEKLFFGSGTQLSVL.

The chain carries TRBV19 and TRBJ1-1; D is perhaps TRBD1 (6 bases). This CDR3 spans 16 amino acids. V dropped 2 bases and J dropped 5 bases, with 18 bases sitting between them. Germline V gene lookup returns CDR1 LNHDA and CDR2 SQIVND (reference sequence). The CDR3, as DNA: TGTGCCAGTAGTATAACCGGGACAACAAAGAATACTGAAGCTTTCTTT. Translating gives CASSITGTTKNTEAFF.

This clone came up once. Its ends do not fully match the called genes, so a read error is possible. This chain uses TRBV5-1 with TRBJ2-7, with D maybe TRBD2 (7 bases). The CDR3 consists of 14 residues. Germline V gene data show CDR1 as SGHRS and CDR2 as YFSETQ. The CDR3 loop is CACREGGSSYEQYF. CDR3 in DNA: TGCGCCTGCAGAGAGGGGGGGAGCTCCTACGAGCAGTACTTC.

This clone was seen only a few times. The genes are TRBV19 and TRBJ1-2; D gene uncertain. The V gene lost 6 bases and the J gene lost 3 bases, with 17 bases spanning the gap. Germline lookup yields CDR1 LNHDA and CDR2 SQIVND (reference sequence). The CDR3 loop spans 15 amino acids. In nucleotides, the CDR3 is TGTGCCAGTAGCTCCCAGAGGTTGGTGGACTATGGCTACACCTTC. Protein sequence: CASSSQRLVDYGYTF.

The chain has TRBV3-1 (or the pseudogene TRBV3-2) and TRBJ2-7; the D is unclear. Trimming stripped 3 bases from V and 4 bases from J, with 10 bases between. The CDR3 sequence is 13 residues long. Germline lookup yields CDR1 LGHDT and CDR2 YNNKEL (reference sequence). The DNA for the CDR3 is TGTGCCAGCAGCCATGCCCCCCGTTACGAGCAGTACTTC. Translating it yields CASSHAPRYEQYF.

The V call is TRBV6-2 or TRBV6-3, the J call TRBJ1-1; possible D gene TRBD1, 5 bases. This CDR3 has 15 amino acids. From germline, CDR1 is MNHEY and CDR2 SVGEGT. The ends were cut back, 3 bases at V and 0 bases at J, with 11 bases in the middle. The CDR3 sequence is CASSYYRTMNTEAFF. DNA for the CDR3: TGTGCCAGCAGTTATTATCGGACAATGAACACTGAAGCTTTCTTT.

This chain links TRBV5-4 with TRBJ2-2; maybe TRBD1 (5 bases). The ends were cut back, 6 bases at V and 10 bases at J, with 19 bases in the middle. The germline V gene encodes CDR1 SGHNT and CDR2 YYREEE (reference sequence). The CDR3 has 14 amino acids. The CDR3 DNA is TGTGCCAGCACCCATAGGGGCAAACTTGAGGAGCTGTTTTTT. This sequence encodes CASTHRGKLEELFF.

V and J are TRBV5-1 and TRBJ1-6; a weak D match, TRBD1 (6 bases). V was trimmed by 4 bases and J by 3 bases, leaving 8 bases between them. Germline V lookup: CDR1 SGHRS, CDR2 YFSETQ. The CDR3 contains 14 residues. DNA for the CDR3: TGCGCCAGCAGCCGGGACAACTATAATTCACCCCTCCACTTT. Residues: CASSRDNYNSPLHF.

V is TRBV5-1 and J is TRBJ2-7; TRBD2 is a possible D gene (6 bases). V shed 4 bases and J shed 3 bases, with 14 bases lying between them. CDR3 length: 14 amino acids. The germline V gene encodes CDR1 SGHRS and CDR2 YFSETQ. The CDR3 nucleotides are TGCGCCAGCAGCAGTTCGGGGGTTCACTACGAGCAGTACTTC. The encoded protein is CASSSSGVHYEQYF.

The gene calls are TRBV12-2 and TRBJ2-3; the D call of TRBD2 is as the table states it, not checked on the DNA. TRBV12-2 is a listed pseudogene. CDR3 length equals 18 residues. The CDR3 sequence: CASRLARASGVLTDTQYF. The CDR3 nucleotides read TGTGCAAGTCGCTTAGCGCGGGCTAGCGGGGTCCTCACAGATACGCAGTATTTT.

This chain joins TRBV11-3 and TRBJ2-4; D not certain. CDR1 is SGHNT and CDR2 is YENEEA in the germline V gene. CDR3 length equals 14 residues. The V end was cut by 2 bases, the J end by 7 bases, with 12 bases between. The CDR3 is CASSLNGPANIQYF. CDR3 DNA: TGTGCCAGCAGCTTAAACGGACCTGCGAACATTCAGTACTTC.